These 19 T cell receptor beta chains came from one sample sequenced in a study of T cell changes during pregnancy in multiple sclerosis. Here immunoSEQ multiplex PCR was the method, and the copy in TCRdb shows in-frame clones only, minus some. The sample consists of roughly 42,000 clones, 85% to 95% of them appearing once. Sequences were derived from CD8+ T cells from peripheral blood mononuclear cells, sampled in the third trimester of pregnancy. These receptors were taken from a female donor with multiple sclerosis, enrolled in a pregnancy study.

There are a few counts of this clone. The chain joins TRBV7-3 to TRBJ2-2; weak D call: TRBD2 (6 bases). The V gene lost 4 bases and the J gene lost 4 bases, with 10 bases spanning the gap. Per the germline V gene, CDR1 is SGHTA and CDR2 is FQGTGA. The CDR3 contains 14 residues. The CDR3 here is CASSSTGVTGELFF. CDR3 DNA: TGTGCCAGCAGCTCTACGGGGGTCACCGGGGAGCTGTTTTTT.

This chain connects TRBV7-8 to TRBJ2-3; 12 bases align to TRBD2. This CDR3 comprises 16 residues. J was trimmed by 4 bases and V by 1 base; bases with no gene match: 3. In germline, CDR1 is SGHVS, CDR2 FQNEAQ. This CDR3 is CASSLGLAGVADTQYF. The DNA for the CDR3 is TGTGCCAGCAGCTTAGGACTAGCGGGAGTAGCAGATACGCAGTATTTT.

V is TRBV27 and J is TRBJ2-7; D is perhaps TRBD1 (6 bases). The CDR3 loop spans 15 amino acids. Germline V gene data show CDR1 as MNHEY and CDR2 as SMNVEV (reference sequence). With 2 bases removed from V and 6 bases from J, the gap between germline ends came to 17 bases. The CDR3 region is CASSLDGGFGPEQYF. As DNA, the CDR3 is TGTGCCAGCAGTTTAGATGGGGGCTTTGGTCCCGAGCAGTACTTC.

This chain connects TRBV19 to TRBJ1-4; the D gene is possibly TRBD1 (5 bases). In germline, CDR1 is LNHDA, CDR2 SQIVND (reference sequence). The germline V and J ends were trimmed by 7 bases and 7 bases, with 16 bases remaining between them. This CDR3 is built from 14 residues. CDR3 loop: CASMDRDGSEKLFF. In DNA, the CDR3 is TGTGCCAGTATGGACCGGGACGGGAGTGAAAAACTGTTTTTT.

For the CDR3, the DNA is TGCGCCAGCAGCTTGGATGGGACAGGGGGAGATCAGCCCCAGCATTTT. It translates to CASSLDGTGGDQPQHF. V usage is TRBV5-1 and J usage is TRBJ1-5; 11 nucleotides agree with TRBD1. The CDR3 totals 16 residues. Losses at the gene ends were 0 bases for V and 5 bases for J; bases not matched to a gene: 4. Germline lookup yields CDR1 SGHRS and CDR2 YFSETQ.

The chain carries TRBV27 and TRBJ2-2; 8 nucleotides agree with TRBD1. Looked up from germline, CDR1 is MNHEY and CDR2 is SMNVEV (reference sequence). The CDR3 is made up of 16 amino acids. The ends lost 6 bases at V and 3 bases at J; junction bases unmatched: 9. The CDR3 sequence is CASSQPTGGDTGELFF. In DNA form, the CDR3 reads TGTGCCAGCAGCCAACCTACAGGGGGTGACACCGGGGAGCTGTTTTTT.

This clone has only one observation. The V and J genes are TRBV10-3 and TRBJ1-5, with 7 bases lining up with TRBD1. V lost 3 bases, J lost 4 bases, and 6 bases stayed unmatched. This CDR3 spans 15 amino acids. Germline CDR1 and CDR2: ENHRY and SYGVKD. The CDR3 sequence is CAISEGTASNQPQHF. The CDR3 DNA follows: TGTGCCATCAGTGAAGGGACAGCTTCAAATCAGCCCCAGCATTTT.

The chain uses TRBV7-9 and TRBJ2-7; TRBD1 matches at 9 bases. From germline, CDR1 is SEHNR and CDR2 FQNEAQ (reference sequence). The J segment lost 4 bases and the V segment lost 5 bases, leaving 6 bases of the junction unmatched. The CDR3 totals 14 residues. CDR3 sequence reads: CASSPQGALYEQYF. In nucleotides, the CDR3 is TGTGCCAGCAGCCCACAGGGGGCGCTTTACGAGCAGTACTTC.

The chain joins TRBV28 to TRBJ2-4; a weak D match, TRBD1 (6 bases). The germline gives CDR1 MDHEN, CDR2 SYDVKM. The V end was cut by 4 bases, the J end by 1 base, with 8 bases between. This CDR3 has 14 residues. DNA of the CDR3: TGTGCCAGCAGTTATACAGGGGCCAAAAACATTCAGTACTTC. Protein sequence: CASSYTGAKNIQYF.

The genes are TRBV5-1 and TRBJ1-2; D perhaps matches TRBD1 (6 bases). CDR3 length equals 12 residues. In germline, CDR1 is SGHRS, CDR2 YFSETQ. Trimming took 5 bases from V and 8 from J, leaving 13 bases between them. The CDR3 loop reads CASRTGLSGYTF. DNA for the CDR3: TGCGCCAGCAGGACAGGTCTTTCAGGCTACACCTTC.

The chain is built from TRBV28 and TRBJ2-3; D may be TRBD1 (6 bases). The germline V and J ends were trimmed by 3 bases and 5 bases, with 9 bases remaining between them. CDR3 length: 13 amino acids. Germline CDR1 reads MDHEN; CDR2 reads SYDVKM. The CDR3 DNA is TGTGCCAGCAGTTTGACAGGTCGAGATACGCAGTATTTT. Translating gives CASSLTGRDTQYF. The variable domain in full, with the rest retrieved from reference TRBV28 and TRBJ2-3, is DVKVTQSSRYLVKRTGEKVFLECVQDMDHENMFWYRQDPGLGLRLIYFSYDVKMKEKGDIPEGYSVSREKKERFSLILESASTNQTSMYLCASSLTGRDTQYFGPGTRLTVL.

This clone showed up just a few times. The chain joins TRBV19 to TRBJ1-6, with D possibly TRBD1 on 5 matching bases. V was cut by 6 bases and J by 7 bases, with 13 bases left in between. The length of the CDR3 is 14 residues. Per the germline V gene, CDR1 is LNHDA and CDR2 is SQIVND (reference sequence). For the CDR3, the DNA is TGTGCCAGTAGCCGCGGGGAGGGGAATTCACCCCTCCACTTT. It codes for CASSRGEGNSPLHF.

V usage is TRBV7-6 and J usage is TRBJ2-7, with 15 bases identical to TRBD2. V lost 11 bases, J lost 4 bases, and 3 bases stayed unmatched. CDR3 length: 13 residues. Germline loops: CDR1 SGHVS, CDR2 FNYEAQ. The DNA of the CDR3 is TGTGCCCCAGGACTAGCGGGGGGGTACGAGCAGTACTTC. Encoded protein: CAPGLAGGYEQYF.

There are a few counts of this clone. This chain uses TRBV4-3 with TRBJ1-1, with D tentatively TRBD1 (5 bases). V gave up 4 bases and J gave up 0 bases, with 12 bases separating them. CDR3 length equals 15 residues. Germline V gene lookup returns CDR1 LGHNA and CDR2 YSLEER. The CDR3 sequence: CASSRTADMNTEAFF. The CDR3 DNA follows: TGCGCCAGCAGCCGAACGGCGGACATGAACACTGAAGCTTTCTTT.

This clone has more than one count but fewer than ten. CDR3 DNA: TGCGCCAGCAGCCCGGGGACAGGGACCTATGGCTACACCTTC. Its protein is CASSPGTGTYGYTF. J is TRBJ1-2 and V is TRBV5-1; 9 bases are a match to TRBD1. Germline values: CDR1 SGHRS, CDR2 YFSETQ. The CDR3 runs 14 residues. V was clipped by 4 bases and J by 4 bases; unmatched bases: 5.

The CDR3 protein is CASSLFGEQETQYF. Written as DNA, the CDR3 is TGTGCCAGCAGCTTGTTTGGAGAACAAGAGACCCAGTACTTC. V gene TRBV5-4 combines with J gene TRBJ2-5; no definite D call. The CDR3 is 14 amino acids. CDR1 SGHNT and CDR2 YYREEE come from the germline V gene (reference sequence). The germline V and J ends were trimmed by 1 base and 2 bases, with 9 bases remaining between them.

This sequence joins TRBV27 and TRBJ1-1; TRBD1 agrees at 8 bases. Looked up from germline, CDR1 is MNHEY and CDR2 is SMNVEV (reference sequence). The length of the CDR3 is 15 residues. J gave up 1 base and V 5 bases, and 6 bases lay outside the gene matches. CDR3 in DNA: TGTGCCAGCAGTCCATGGGACAGGTCGAACACTGAAGCTTTCTTT. This sequence encodes CASSPWDRSNTEAFF.

The gene calls are TRBV10-1 and TRBJ2-1, with 12 bases fitting TRBD2. The CDR3 has 14 residues. Germline loops: CDR1 WNHNN, CDR2 SYGVQD (reference sequence). J was trimmed by 7 bases and V by 7 bases; bases with no gene match: 5. The CDR3 spells CASTTSGSINEQFF. As DNA, the CDR3 is TGCGCCAGCACGACTAGCGGGAGCATTAATGAGCAGTTCTTC.

V gene TRBV9 combines with J gene TRBJ2-1, with D perhaps matching TRBD2 (7 bases). The CDR3 loop spans 17 amino acids. Germline V CDR1 and CDR2: SGDLS, YYNGEE. With 2 bases removed from V and 5 bases from J, the gap between germline ends came to 20 bases. The CDR3 loop is CASSVYIPGGPDNEQFF. In DNA, the CDR3 is TGTGCCAGCAGCGTCTATATCCCGGGGGGCCCGGACAATGAGCAGTTCTTC.